The rows below give T cell receptor beta chains drawn from one sample of a study of neoadjuvant nivolumab and ipilimumab in lung cancer. TCRdb keeps only in-frame clones here, not all; method: immunoSEQ multiplex PCR. Of about 18,000 clones detected, under 80% appear once; the ten largest clones hold roughly 7.7%. Sample: tumor tissue, taken after neoadjuvant nivolumab, alone or with ipilimumab, at or shortly before surgery. These receptors were collected from an adult with non-small cell lung cancer. The CDR3 runs from the conserved cysteine through the conserved F or W. D genes are given only for firm matches. Size tells how often a clone was seen (once, few, many) or the class of an expanded clone, and some rows leave it out.

J	D	V	size	CDR3	DNA
TRBJ2-1	TRBD2	TRBV19	-	CASSMSSGRNEQFF	TGTGCCAGTAGTATGTCTAGCGGGAGGAATGAGCAGTTCTTC
TRBJ1-3	-	TRBV5-1	-	CASSLRTGYSSGNTIYF	TGCGCCAGCAGCCTTAGGACCGGTTATAGCTCTGGAAACACCATATATTTT
TRBJ2-7	-	TRBV6-5	-	CASVRVVGASDEQYF	TGTGCCAGCGTCCGCGTTGTTGGGGCCTCAGACGAGCAGTACTTC
TRBJ2-3	TRBD1	TRBV30	-	CAWSDSGTGFLSTDTQYF	TGTGCCTGGAGTGACTCCGGGACAGGTTTCCTTAGCACAGATACGCAGTATTTT
TRBJ1-2	-	TRBV7-2	once	CASSFWAGNTNYGYTF	TGTGCCAGCAGCTTCTGGGCGGGGAACACCAACTATGGCTACACCTTC
TRBJ2-3	TRBD2	TRBV30	few	CAWREAGGTDTQYF	TGTGCCTGGAGGGAGGCGGGAGGCACAGATACGCAGTATTTT
TRBJ1-1	-	TRBV27	once	CASSPSRAGNTEAFF	TGTGCCAGCAGCCCGTCTAGGGCGGGGAACACTGAAGCTTTCTTT
TRBJ2-2	TRBD1	TRBV29-1	-	CSARDRANTGELFF	TGCAGCGCCCGGGACAGGGCGAACACCGGGGAGCTGTTTTTT
TRBJ1-1	-	TRBV28	-	CASSSVPTEAFF	TGTGCCAGCAGTTCAGTTCCCACTGAAGCTTTCTTT
TRBJ1-3	-	TRBV6-1	-	CASRATPSSGNTIYF	TGTGCCAGCAGAGCCACACCAAGCTCTGGAAACACCATATATTTT
TRBJ2-6	-	TRBV30	once	CAWRRSGANVLTF	TGTGCCTGGAGACGGTCCGGGGCCAACGTCCTGACTTTC
TRBJ1-4	TRBD1	TRBV6-6	medium-sized	CASKDRGREKLFF	TGTGCCAGCAAGGACAGGGGTCGAGAAAAACTGTTTTTT
TRBJ2-1	-	TRBV19	few	CASSIEGPYNEQFF	TGTGCCAGTAGTATAGAGGGGCCCTACAATGAGCAGTTCTTC
TRBJ1-1	-	TRBV6-1	-	CASRLLHTEAFF	TGTGCCAGCAGATTACTTCACACTGAAGCTTTCTTT
TRBJ1-2	-	TRBV5-4	-	CASSGEGSIYGYTF	TGTGCCAGCAGCGGGGAGGGATCTATTTATGGCTACACCTTC
TRBJ2-5	TRBD1	TRBV6-4	-	CASSYGRDRGQVTQYF	TGTGCCAGCAGTTACGGGAGGGACAGGGGGCAGGTGACCCAGTACTTC
TRBJ1-1	-	TRBV5-1	-	CASSFYKGSTEAFF	TGCGCCAGCAGCTTTTATAAGGGGTCGACTGAAGCTTTCTTT
TRBJ1-1	-	TRBV30	-	CAWSPGPNAEAFF	TGTGCCTGGAGTCCAGGACCAAACGCTGAAGCTTTCTTT
TRBJ2-3	TRBD1	TRBV7-9	-	CASRHLDRSTDTQYF	TGTGCCAGCCGCCACCTGGACAGGAGCACAGATACGCAGTATTTT
TRBJ1-5	-	TRBV6-1	-	CASRRFRDSQHF	TGTGCCAGTAGGAGATTTAGGGACTCCCAGCATTTT
TRBJ1-1	TRBD1	TRBV11-3	-	CASSRGGARNTEAFF	TGTGCCAGCAGCCGAGGGGGCGCAAGGAACACTGAAGCTTTCTTT
TRBJ1-1	TRBD1	TRBV5-4	-	CASSHGQDTEAFF	TGTGCCAGCAGCCACGGACAGGACACTGAAGCTTTCTTT
TRBJ2-3	TRBD2	TRBV4-3	-	CASSQDTYESGLAGGADTQYF	TGCGCCAGCAGCCAAGATACTTACGAGAGTGGACTAGCGGGAGGGGCAGATACGCAGTATTTT
TRBJ2-2	-	TRBV5-1	-	CASSLGASAGELFF	TGCGCCAGCAGCTTGGGGGCTAGCGCCGGGGAGCTGTTTTTT
TRBJ2-1	TRBD2	TRBV5-6	-	CASSLTSGYNEQFF	TGTGCCAGCAGCTTAACTAGCGGGTACAATGAGCAGTTCTTC
TRBJ1-5	-	TRBV28	-	CASTWTAFNQPQHF	TGTGCCAGCACGTGGACAGCCTTCAATCAGCCCCAGCATTTT
TRBJ2-7	TRBD2	TRBV5-5	-	CASSFQSRPGGSVYEQYF	TGTGCCAGCAGCTTCCAAAGTCGGCCGGGCGGGAGTGTTTACGAGCAGTACTTC
TRBJ1-5	-	TRBV4-3	-	CASSLSHEFSNQPQHF	TGCGCCAGCAGCCTTTCACACGAGTTTAGCAATCAGCCCCAGCATTTT
TRBJ1-5	TRBD1	TRBV15	-	CATSRDRAVFQPQHF	TGTGCCACCAGCAGGGACAGGGCAGTTTTTCAGCCCCAGCATTTT